Listed below are T cell receptor beta chains from one sample, sequenced in a study of blood T cell repertoires in COVID-19. TCRdb keeps only in-frame clones here, not all; method: immunoSEQ multiplex PCR. The data hold 190,000 or so clones, with approximately 84% observed a single time. The sample taken for sequencing was peripheral blood. These TCRs come from a human donor with acute or convalescent COVID-19. The donor label of this sample is uncertain. Each CDR3 is given with its conserved first and last residue. D genes are given only for firm matches. Clone size is given for some rows only: seen once, a few or many times, or a class if the clone is expanded.

clone size: .
J gene: TRBJ2-3
D gene: TRBD2
V gene: TRBV11-2
CDR3 DNA: TGTGCCAGCAGCTTAACTAGCGGGATGGTGGCAGATACGCAGTATTTT
CDR3 protein: CASSLTSGMVADTQYF

clone size: once
J gene: TRBJ2-1
D gene: .
V gene: TRBV18
CDR3 DNA: TGTGCCAGCTCATGGGGCTGGGGATCCAACAATGAGCAGTTCTTC
CDR3 protein: CASSWGWGSNNEQFF

clone size: .
J gene: TRBJ2-3
D gene: .
V gene: TRBV28
CDR3 DNA: TGTGCCAGCAGTTTAACAGGGATCAGCACAGATACGCAGTATTTT
CDR3 protein: CASSLTGISTDTQYF

clone size: .
J gene: TRBJ2-5
D gene: .
V gene: TRBV7-2
CDR3 DNA: TGTGCCAGCAGCTTAATAGGCGGGATCCCTCGACGGACCCAGTACTTC
CDR3 protein: CASSLIGGIPRRTQYF

clone size: .
J gene: TRBJ1-2
D gene: TRBD1
V gene: TRBV19
CDR3 DNA: TGTGCCAGTAGTTGGGACAGGGGACCCTATGGCTACACCTTC
CDR3 protein: CASSWDRGPYGYTF

clone size: .
J gene: TRBJ2-1
D gene: .
V gene: TRBV7-9
CDR3 DNA: TGTGCCAGCAGCTTAGCCGGGACTTCTAATGAGCAGTTCTTC
CDR3 protein: CASSLAGTSNEQFF

clone size: .
J gene: TRBJ2-3
D gene: .
V gene: TRBV6-5
CDR3 DNA: TGTGCCAGCAGTACTACAGGGTTCCCAGATACGCAGTATTTT
CDR3 protein: CASSTTGFPDTQYF

clone size: .
J gene: TRBJ1-2
D gene: .
V gene: TRBV28
CDR3 DNA: TGTGCCAGCAGTTTAGCAGCTAACTATGGCTACACCTTC
CDR3 protein: CASSLAANYGYTF

clone size: .
J gene: TRBJ2-7
D gene: .
V gene: TRBV6-5
CDR3 DNA: TGTGCCAGCCGTAGGGGGGAGGGAGGCAACGAGCAGTACTTC
CDR3 protein: CASRRGEGGNEQYF

clone size: .
J gene: TRBJ2-7
D gene: .
V gene: TRBV27
CDR3 DNA: TGTGCCAGCAGCGCGCAGGGTAACGAGCAGTACTTC
CDR3 protein: CASSAQGNEQYF

clone size: .
J gene: TRBJ2-3
D gene: TRBD2
V gene: TRBV9
CDR3 DNA: TGTGCCAGCAGCGTAGCCGGGGGGGCAGATACGCAGTATTTT
CDR3 protein: CASSVAGGADTQYF

clone size: .
J gene: TRBJ2-7
D gene: TRBD1
V gene: TRBV29-1
CDR3 DNA: TGCAGCGTTGGGGACAGGACCTCTGGGGAGCAGTACTTC
CDR3 protein: CSVGDRTSGEQYF

clone size: .
J gene: TRBJ1-2
D gene: .
V gene: TRBV5-1
CDR3 DNA: TGCGCCAGCAGCTTGGGATCCACAGAACAGGGCTACACCTTC
CDR3 protein: CASSLGSTEQGYTF

clone size: .
J gene: TRBJ2-5
D gene: .
V gene: TRBV7-9
CDR3 DNA: TGTGCCAGCAGCTTGTTTTCAGCGCAAGAGACCCAGTACTTC
CDR3 protein: CASSLFSAQETQYF

clone size: few
J gene: TRBJ1-1
D gene: .
V gene: TRBV7-3
CDR3 DNA: TGTGCCAGCAGCTTGGGCAGGAACACTGAAGCTTTCTTT
CDR3 protein: CASSLGRNTEAFF

clone size: .
J gene: TRBJ2-1
D gene: .
V gene: TRBV5-1
CDR3 DNA: TGCGCCAGCAGCTTTGGACTCGACAATGAGCAGTTCTTC
CDR3 protein: CASSFGLDNEQFF

clone size: .
J gene: TRBJ2-5
D gene: .
V gene: TRBV24-1
CDR3 DNA: TGTGCCACCAGTGATTTTGGTGGCGGCGAGACCCAGTACTTC
CDR3 protein: CATSDFGGGETQYF

clone size: .
J gene: TRBJ1-5
D gene: .
V gene: TRBV2
CDR3 DNA: TGTGCCAGCAGCGCGGGGGTGGTAAGTCAGCCCCAGCATTTT
CDR3 protein: CASSAGVVSQPQHF

clone size: .
J gene: TRBJ2-7
D gene: .
V gene: TRBV6-2/TRBV6-3
CDR3 DNA: TGTGCCAGCAGTTCTACGACTTTTCCTTCTTACGAGCAGTACTTC
CDR3 protein: CASSSTTFPSYEQYF

clone size: .
J gene: TRBJ1-5
D gene: .
V gene: TRBV9
CDR3 DNA: TGTGCCAGCAGCGTAGGAGGGGGACAAAGCAATCAGCCCCAGCATTTT
CDR3 protein: CASSVGGGQSNQPQHF

clone size: .
J gene: TRBJ1-1
D gene: .
V gene: TRBV28
CDR3 DNA: TGTGCCAGCAGTCGCCAGGGGAACACTGAAGCTTTCTTT
CDR3 protein: CASSRQGNTEAFF

clone size: .
J gene: TRBJ2-1
D gene: TRBD2
V gene: TRBV9
CDR3 DNA: TGTGCCAGCAGCGTAGGGGGACTAGCGGAGCCCTCCTACAATGAGCAGTTCTTC
CDR3 protein: CASSVGGLAEPSYNEQFF

clone size: .
J gene: TRBJ2-3
D gene: TRBD2
V gene: TRBV20-1
CDR3 DNA: TGCAGTGCTAGTACTAGCGGGGGCACAGATACGCAGTATTTT
CDR3 protein: CSASTSGGTDTQYF

clone size: few
J gene: TRBJ2-5
D gene: .
V gene: TRBV15
CDR3 DNA: TGTGCCACCAGCAGAGAGTCACAGGTGTTAGAGACCCAGTACTTC
CDR3 protein: CATSRESQVLETQYF

clone size: .
J gene: TRBJ2-7
D gene: TRBD2
V gene: TRBV5-8
CDR3 DNA: TGTGCCAGCAGCCCGGGACTAGCGGACTCCTACGAGCAGTACTTC
CDR3 protein: CASSPGLADSYEQYF

clone size: few
J gene: TRBJ1-2
D gene: TRBD1
V gene: TRBV16
CDR3 DNA: TGTGCCAGCAGCCAGTCCCGACAGGGGCGCTATGGCTACACCTTC
CDR3 protein: CASSQSRQGRYGYTF

clone size: .
J gene: TRBJ2-3
D gene: .
V gene: TRBV19
CDR3 DNA: TGTGCCACGGCTAGTGGGGGGGATACGCAGTATTTT
CDR3 protein: CATASGGDTQYF

clone size: .
J gene: TRBJ2-1
D gene: .
V gene: TRBV5-5
CDR3 DNA: TGTGCCAGCAGCTCGACTTATGGCACGCAGTTCTTC
CDR3 protein: CASSSTYGTQFF

clone size: once
J gene: TRBJ2-7
D gene: TRBD2
V gene: TRBV6-6
CDR3 DNA: TGTGCCAGCTCCGCCGGGACTAGCGGGAGTTACGAGCAGTACTTC
CDR3 protein: CASSAGTSGSYEQYF

clone size: .
J gene: TRBJ1-1
D gene: TRBD1
V gene: TRBV7-3
CDR3 DNA: TGTGCCAGCAGCTTAACCCGACAGGGTGAAGCTTTCTTT
CDR3 protein: CASSLTRQGEAFF

clone size: .
J gene: TRBJ2-3
D gene: .
V gene: TRBV3-1/TRBV3-2
CDR3 DNA: TGTGCCAGCAGCCAAGAATGGGGCCGGACCACGGATACGCAGTATTTT
CDR3 protein: CASSQEWGRTTDTQYF

clone size: .
J gene: TRBJ1-6
D gene: .
V gene: TRBV27
CDR3 DNA: TGTGCCAGCAGGGGTACAGGGCTTAATTCACCCCTCCACTTT
CDR3 protein: CASRGTGLNSPLHF

clone size: .
J gene: TRBJ2-2
D gene: .
V gene: TRBV9
CDR3 DNA: TGTGCCAGCAGCGTAGACGACAGACACACCGGGGAGCTGTTTTTT
CDR3 protein: CASSVDDRHTGELFF

clone size: .
J gene: TRBJ1-4
D gene: TRBD1
V gene: TRBV18
CDR3 DNA: TGTGCCAGCTCACAGGGGGACAGGGCCGAAAAACTGTTTTTT
CDR3 protein: CASSQGDRAEKLFF

clone size: .
J gene: TRBJ2-7
D gene: TRBD2
V gene: TRBV5-8
CDR3 DNA: TGTGCCAGCAGATACGGACTAGCGGGAGGACAGGCCTACGAGCAGTACTTC
CDR3 protein: CASRYGLAGGQAYEQYF

clone size: .
J gene: TRBJ2-5
D gene: .
V gene: TRBV18
CDR3 DNA: TGTGCCAGCTCACCACCGATGCTTGGGAGCGGAGCTGAGACCCAGTACTTC
CDR3 protein: CASSPPMLGSGAETQYF

clone size: .
J gene: TRBJ1-1
D gene: TRBD1
V gene: TRBV19
CDR3 DNA: TGTGCCAGTAGTCACACAGGGGATGGCACTGAAGCTTTCTTT
CDR3 protein: CASSHTGDGTEAFF

clone size: .
J gene: TRBJ1-1
D gene: TRBD1
V gene: TRBV5-4
CDR3 DNA: TGTGCCAGCAGCCTGCCGGGACAGTTAATGAACACTGAAGCTTTCTTT
CDR3 protein: CASSLPGQLMNTEAFF

clone size: many
J gene: TRBJ2-1
D gene: TRBD2
V gene: TRBV6-6
CDR3 DNA: TGTGCCAGCAGTCCGACTAGCGGGAGTAACAATGAGCAGTTCTTC
CDR3 protein: CASSPTSGSNNEQFF

clone size: .
J gene: TRBJ1-5
D gene: .
V gene: TRBV19
CDR3 DNA: TGTGCCAGTAGTATAGGGGAACAGGGCTTTTTTTATAGCAATCAGCCCCAGCATTTT
CDR3 protein: CASSIGEQGFFYSNQPQHF

clone size: .
J gene: TRBJ1-5
D gene: TRBD1
V gene: TRBV30
CDR3 DNA: TGTGCCTGGAGTGGGGTGAGGACAGGGGGTAATCAGCCCCAGCATTTT
CDR3 protein: CAWSGVRTGGNQPQHF

clone size: .
J gene: TRBJ2-3
D gene: TRBD2
V gene: TRBV6-2/TRBV6-3
CDR3 DNA: TGTGCCAGCAGTGATCGTAGCGGGAGCACAGATACGCAGTATTTT
CDR3 protein: CASSDRSGSTDTQYF

clone size: .
J gene: TRBJ2-2
D gene: .
V gene: TRBV7-2
CDR3 DNA: TGTGCCAGCAGCTCTACCCCCACCGGGGAGCTGTTTTTT
CDR3 protein: CASSSTPTGELFF

clone size: few
J gene: TRBJ1-6
D gene: TRBD1
V gene: TRBV27
CDR3 DNA: TGTGCCAGCAGTTTAGAGGGGACAGGGAGTTCACCCCTCCACTTT
CDR3 protein: CASSLEGTGSSPLHF

clone size: .
J gene: TRBJ2-3
D gene: TRBD2
V gene: TRBV5-1
CDR3 DNA: TGCGCCAGCAGCTTCGTCAGGCGGGAGGAGCAAGATACGCAGTATTTT
CDR3 protein: CASSFVRREEQDTQYF

clone size: few
J gene: TRBJ1-4
D gene: TRBD1
V gene: TRBV28
CDR3 DNA: TGTGCCAGCAGTTTGCACAGGGGCGTCCGTAATGAAAAACTGTTTTTT
CDR3 protein: CASSLHRGVRNEKLFF

clone size: .
J gene: TRBJ1-1
D gene: .
V gene: TRBV29-1
CDR3 DNA: TGCAGCGTTGGCAGGAACACTGAAGCTTTCTTT
CDR3 protein: CSVGRNTEAFF

clone size: .
J gene: TRBJ1-1
D gene: TRBD1
V gene: TRBV6-5
CDR3 DNA: TGTGCCAGCAGTCCCACAGGGGTACGGAACACTGAAGCTTTCTTT
CDR3 protein: CASSPTGVRNTEAFF

clone size: .
J gene: TRBJ1-2
D gene: .
V gene: TRBV30
CDR3 DNA: TGTGCCTGGAGTCCCCTCCCGGAGACTGGCTACACCTTC
CDR3 protein: CAWSPLPETGYTF

clone size: .
J gene: TRBJ2-5
D gene: .
V gene: TRBV2
CDR3 DNA: TGTGCCGGGATGGGGCTGGGCCGAGAGACCCAGTACTTC
CDR3 protein: CAGMGLGRETQYF

clone size: .
J gene: TRBJ2-5
D gene: TRBD1
V gene: TRBV14
CDR3 DNA: TGTGCCAGCAGCCAAGGTCCCGGGACAGGGCAGGGAGAGACCCAGTACTTC
CDR3 protein: CASSQGPGTGQGETQYF

clone size: .
J gene: TRBJ2-7
D gene: TRBD1
V gene: TRBV2
CDR3 DNA: TGTGCCAGCAGGGGGACAGGGAGCTACGAGCAGTACTTC
CDR3 protein: CASRGTGSYEQYF

clone size: .
J gene: TRBJ1-1
D gene: .
V gene: TRBV25-1
CDR3 DNA: TGTGCCAGCAGCATGGGGGGAGGGACTGAAGCTTTCTTT
CDR3 protein: CASSMGGGTEAFF

clone size: .
J gene: TRBJ1-2
D gene: .
V gene: TRBV10-3
CDR3 DNA: TGTGCCATCATGGGGATTTATCGAGCGGGATCCTTCTATGGCTACACCTTC
CDR3 protein: CAIMGIYRAGSFYGYTF